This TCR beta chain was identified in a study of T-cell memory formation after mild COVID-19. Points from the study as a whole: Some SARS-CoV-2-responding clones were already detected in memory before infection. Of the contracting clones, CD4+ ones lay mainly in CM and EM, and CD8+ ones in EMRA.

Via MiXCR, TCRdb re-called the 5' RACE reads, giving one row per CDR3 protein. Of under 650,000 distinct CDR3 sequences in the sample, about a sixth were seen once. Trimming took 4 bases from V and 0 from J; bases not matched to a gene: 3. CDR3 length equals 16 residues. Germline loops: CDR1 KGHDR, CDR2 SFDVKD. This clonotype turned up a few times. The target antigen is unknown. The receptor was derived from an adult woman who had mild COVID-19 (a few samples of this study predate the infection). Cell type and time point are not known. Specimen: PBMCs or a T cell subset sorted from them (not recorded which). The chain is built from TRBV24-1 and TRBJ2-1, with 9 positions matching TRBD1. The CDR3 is CATSDPTGGSYNEQFF. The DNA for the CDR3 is TGTGCCACCAGTGACCCGACAGGGGGCTCCTACAATGAGCAGTTCTTC.